These 9 T cell receptor beta chains came from one sample sequenced in a study of shared clonotypes between healthy human individuals. Data came from immunoSEQ multiplex PCR; TCRdb stores just in-frame clones and leaves some out. Of 330,000 or so clones in the sample, about 74% were seen once. Sequenced material: memory CD4+ T cells sorted from blood. The subset denotes: CD45RA-negative fraction. Receptors originate from a man younger than 45 in good health.

This clone was picked up a small number of times. The chain recombines TRBV5-4 with TRBJ2-1; no reliable D call. Germline V gene data show CDR1 as SGHNT and CDR2 as YYREEE (reference sequence). The CDR3 is 12 residues long. The V end lost 3 bases, the J end lost 2 bases, and 3 bases lay between the germline ends. The CDR3 region is CASSSTYNEQFF. DNA for the CDR3: TGTGCCAGCAGCTCTACCTACAATGAGCAGTTCTTC. Using reference TRBV5-4 and TRBJ2-1 for the parts outside the CDR3, the full variable domain is ETGVTQSPTHLIKTRGQQVTLRCSSQSGHNTVSWYQQALGQGPQFIFQYYREEENGRGNFPPRFSGLQFPNYSSELNVNALELDDSALYLCASSSTYNEQFFGPGTRLTVL.

Only a few counts were recorded for this clone. The chain couples TRBV20-1 to TRBJ2-1, with 15 bases identical to TRBD2. This CDR3 spans 11 amino acids. J was trimmed by 15 bases and V by 5 bases; bases with no gene match: 2. The germline V gene has CDR1 DFQATT and CDR2 SNEGSKA (reference sequence). The CDR3 spells CSAVGLAGGFF. DNA of the CDR3: TGCAGTGCTGTGGGACTAGCGGGAGGGTTCTTC.

This sequence joins TRBV7-9 and TRBJ2-3; D remains ambiguous. The length of the CDR3 is 12 residues. The germline V and J ends were trimmed by 3 bases and 5 bases, with 6 bases remaining between them. Per the germline V gene, CDR1 is SEHNR and CDR2 is FQNEAQ (reference sequence). The CDR3 DNA is TGTGCCAGCAGCTTTATCGGAGATACGCAGTATTTT. As protein: CASSFIGDTQYF.

The chain combines TRBV5-1 with TRBJ2-3, with TRBD2 matching 7 bases. From germline, CDR1 is SGHRS and CDR2 YFSETQ. V shed 7 bases, J shed 0 bases, and the junction held 5 bases outside the gene matches. The CDR3 covers 14 residues. The DNA of the CDR3 is TGCGCCAGCGGTGCGGGAGTAAGCACAGATACGCAGTATTTT. It encodes CASGAGVSTDTQYF.

The chain joins TRBV11-2 to TRBJ2-3, with TRBD2 as a possible D gene (6 bases). Trimming left V 6 bases short and J 0 bases short, with 16 bases between. CDR1 SGHAT and CDR2 FQNNGV come from the germline V gene. CDR3 length equals 16 residues. This CDR3 reads CASRTIRRGSTDTQYF. The DNA of the CDR3 is TGTGCCAGCAGGACCATAAGGCGGGGTAGCACAGATACGCAGTATTTT.

The chain carries TRBV29-1 and TRBJ1-1; D not resolved. The germline CDR1 and CDR2 sequences are SQVTM and ANQGSEA. The CDR3 runs to 14 residues. V shed 7 bases and J shed 5 bases, with 20 bases lying between them. CDR3 sequence: CSASSSGVGTEAFF. CDR3 DNA sequence: TGCAGCGCCAGCAGTTCGGGTGTAGGTACTGAAGCTTTCTTT.

J is TRBJ2-1 and V is TRBV14; TRBD2 aligns across 15 bases. The CDR3 contains 17 residues. With V trimmed by 5 bases and J by 9 bases, 11 bases remained unmatched. Germline-derived CDR1 and CDR2 are SGHDN and FVKESK. The CDR3 bases are TGTGCCAGCAGCTCACGGACTAGCGGGAGGGCCTTAACTGAGCAGTTCTTC. Residues: CASSSRTSGRALTEQFF. The full variable domain, completed using reference TRBV14 and TRBJ2-1, is EAGVTQFPSHSVIEKGQTVTLRCDPISGHDNLYWYRRVMGKEIKFLLHFVKESKQDESGMPNNRFLAERTGGTYSTLKVQPAELEDSGVYFCASSSRTSGRALTEQFFGPGTRLTVL.

The chain carries TRBV6-6 and TRBJ2-5; D remains ambiguous. Germline V CDR1 and CDR2: MNHNY, SVGAGI (reference sequence). V lost 4 bases to trimming and J lost 0 bases, with 12 bases between them. The CDR3 spans 15 residues. The CDR3 here is CASSLIGRNQETQYF. CDR3 nucleotide sequence: TGTGCCAGCAGTTTGATCGGACGGAACCAAGAGACCCAGTACTTC.

The chain combines TRBV7-9 with TRBJ2-3; D may be TRBD2 (5 bases). Germline-derived CDR1 and CDR2 are SEHNR and FQNEAQ (reference sequence). V was shortened by 5 bases and J by 2 bases, with 14 bases between the two germline ends. The CDR3 totals 15 residues. CDR3 nucleotides: TGTGCCAGCAGCCGGAAGAAGGGAGTCACAGATACGCAGTATTTT. This gives the protein CASSRKKGVTDTQYF.